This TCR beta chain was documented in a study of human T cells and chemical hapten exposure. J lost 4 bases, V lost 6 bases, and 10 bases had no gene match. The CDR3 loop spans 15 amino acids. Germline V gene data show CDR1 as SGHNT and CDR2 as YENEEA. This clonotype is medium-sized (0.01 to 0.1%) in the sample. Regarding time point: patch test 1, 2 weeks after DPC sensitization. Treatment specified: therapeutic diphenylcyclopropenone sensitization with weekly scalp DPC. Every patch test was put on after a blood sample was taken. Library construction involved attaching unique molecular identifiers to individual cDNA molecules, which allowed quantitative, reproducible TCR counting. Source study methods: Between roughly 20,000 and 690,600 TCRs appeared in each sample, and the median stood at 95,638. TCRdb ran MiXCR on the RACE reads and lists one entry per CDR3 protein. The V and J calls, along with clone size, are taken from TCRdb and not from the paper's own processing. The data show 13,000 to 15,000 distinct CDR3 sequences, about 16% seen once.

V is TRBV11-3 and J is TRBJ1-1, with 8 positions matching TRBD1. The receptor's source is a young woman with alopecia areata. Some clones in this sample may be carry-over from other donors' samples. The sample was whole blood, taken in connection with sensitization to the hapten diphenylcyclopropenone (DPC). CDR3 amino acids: CASRPPKTGGTEAFF. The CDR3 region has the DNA TGTGCCAGCAGACCACCGAAAACAGGGGGCACTGAAGCTTTCTTT.